Below are 10 T cell receptor beta chains sequenced from a single sample in a study of cytomegalovirus exposure and HLA in healthy donors. Assay used: immunoSEQ multiplex PCR; TCRdb lists only in-frame clones, some missing. Here the sample spans 250,000 to 400,000 clones, 87% being singletons. The specimen sequenced was PBMCs. These receptors were collected from a young woman in good health and CMV-seropositive.

The J gene is TRBJ1-6, the V gene TRBV6-6, with TRBD1 matching over 8 bases. The CDR3 extends over 14 amino acids. With 5 bases clipped from V and 7 bases from J, the junction kept 4 bases outside the gene matches. Germline CDR1 is MNHNY and CDR2 is SVGAGI (reference sequence). The CDR3 DNA is TGTGCCAGCAGTGGACAGGGACGAAATTCACCCCTCCACTTT. Translated, it gives CASSGQGRNSPLHF.

This clone was observed a few times. V and J are TRBV30 and TRBJ2-7; D might be TRBD1 or TRBD2, each matching 5 bases. The germline gives CDR1 GTSNPN, CDR2 SVGIG (reference sequence). This CDR3 has 11 amino acids. With 5 bases removed from V and 3 bases from J, the gap between germline ends came to 8 bases. The CDR3 coding sequence is TGTGCCTGGGGGACGGACTACGAGCAGTACTTC. This gives the protein CAWGTDYEQYF.

The chain carries TRBV19 and TRBJ1-4; maybe TRBD1 (5 bases). This CDR3 spans 15 amino acids. Trimming removed 3 bases at V and 2 bases at J, with 10 bases between. Per germline, CDR1 LNHDA and CDR2 SQIVND (reference sequence). In DNA, the CDR3 is TGTGCCAGTAGTATGGTAGGGACCACTAATGAAAAACTGTTTTTT. This translates into CASSMVGTTNEKLFF.

The chain couples TRBV4-2 to TRBJ2-7, with D perhaps TRBD1 (6 bases). V was trimmed by 2 bases and J by 0 bases, leaving 11 bases between them. The CDR3 loop spans 15 amino acids. Germline CDR1 reads LGHNA; CDR2 reads YNFKEQ. The CDR3 DNA sequence: TGTGCCAGCAGCCAAAGTGGGGGCGGCTCCTACGAGCAGTACTTC. This codes for CASSQSGGGSYEQYF.

The V and J genes are TRBV7-6 and TRBJ1-1; 12 bases map to TRBD1. Looked up from germline, CDR1 is SGHVS and CDR2 is FNYEAQ. V lost 5 bases to trimming and J lost 5 bases; unmatched junction nucleotides: 6. The CDR3 sequence is 15 residues long. CDR3 nucleotides: TGTGCCAGCAGCACGGGACAGGGGGCGCTTACTGAAGCTTTCTTT. This codes for CASSTGQGALTEAFF.

The genes are TRBV5-6 and TRBJ2-7; D gene ambiguous. Germline CDR1 reads SGHDT; CDR2 reads YYEEEE. With 4 bases removed from V and 0 bases from J, the gap between germline ends came to 14 bases. CDR3 length equals 15 residues. DNA of the CDR3: TGTGCCAGCAGCCCCCGCCATTATTCCTCCTACGAGCAGTACTTC. As protein: CASSPRHYSSYEQYF. Looking up the rest from reference TRBV5-6 and TRBJ2-7 gives the full variable domain: DAGVTQSPTHLIKTRGQQVTLRCSPKSGHDTVSWYQQALGQGPQFIFQYYEEEERQRGNFPDRFSGHQFPNYSSELNVNALLLGDSALYLCASSPRHYSSYEQYFGPGTRLTVT.

The rearrangement joins TRBV7-2 to TRBJ2-7; 14 bases line up with TRBD2. V dropped 6 bases and J dropped 3; count of bases not matched to a gene: 16. CDR3 length: 19 amino acids. The germline gives CDR1 SGHTA, CDR2 FQGNSA. The CDR3 protein is CASRGPGLAGAGAIYEQYF. CDR3 in DNA: TGTGCCAGCAGGGGACCGGGACTAGCGGGAGCGGGAGCGATCTACGAGCAGTACTTC.

This chain connects TRBV7-7 to TRBJ2-2; 13 nucleotides match TRBD2. Germline values: CDR1 SSHAT, CDR2 FNYEAQ (reference sequence). The CDR3 is made up of 16 amino acids. V shed 4 bases and J 4 bases; nucleotides not matched to a gene: 3. The CDR3 region has the DNA TGTGCCAGCAGCTCTCGACTAGCGGGGGGCACCGGGGAGCTGTTTTTT. Amino acids: CASSSRLAGGTGELFF.

The CDR3 loop reads CASSSPLGLAGTDTQYF. The DNA of the CDR3 is TGTGCCAGCAGTTCACCCTTAGGACTAGCGGGGACAGATACGCAGTATTTT. The chain links TRBV27 to TRBJ2-3, with 12 positions matching TRBD2. J gave up 3 bases and V 4 bases, and 8 bases lay outside the gene matches. Germline loops: CDR1 MNHEY, CDR2 SMNVEV (reference sequence). The CDR3 runs 17 residues.

This clone showed up just once. V and J are TRBV5-1 and TRBJ2-5, with 9 bases aligning to TRBD1. V lost 5 bases and J lost 5; bases outside the gene matches: 7. Germline V gene data show CDR1 as SGHRS and CDR2 as YFSETQ. This CDR3 is built from 14 residues. This CDR3 is CASRTGTGSETQYF. CDR3 sequence (DNA): TGCGCCAGCAGGACTGGGACAGGGAGTGAGACCCAGTACTTC.